The sequence of this T cell receptor beta chain was determined in a study of T cell changes during pregnancy in multiple sclerosis. Measured with immunoSEQ multiplex PCR; TCRdb has only the in-frame clones, and not every one. The sample lists approximately 31,000 clones, roughly 91% occurring once. Losses at the gene ends were 6 bases for V and 4 bases for J; bases not matched to a gene: 8. CDR1 is SGHRS and CDR2 is YFSETQ in the germline V gene. There are 15 residues in the CDR3. The rearrangement uses TRBV5-1 and TRBJ2-1, with 9 bases fitting TRBD2. This clonotype was sampled from a female donor with multiple sclerosis, enrolled in a pregnancy study. This specimen consisted of CD4+ T cells from peripheral blood mononuclear cells, obtained in the second trimester of pregnancy. CDR3 nucleotide sequence: TGCGCCAGCAAGGCTAGCGGGAACAGTTACAATGAGCAGTTCTTC. Translating it yields CASKASGNSYNEQFF.